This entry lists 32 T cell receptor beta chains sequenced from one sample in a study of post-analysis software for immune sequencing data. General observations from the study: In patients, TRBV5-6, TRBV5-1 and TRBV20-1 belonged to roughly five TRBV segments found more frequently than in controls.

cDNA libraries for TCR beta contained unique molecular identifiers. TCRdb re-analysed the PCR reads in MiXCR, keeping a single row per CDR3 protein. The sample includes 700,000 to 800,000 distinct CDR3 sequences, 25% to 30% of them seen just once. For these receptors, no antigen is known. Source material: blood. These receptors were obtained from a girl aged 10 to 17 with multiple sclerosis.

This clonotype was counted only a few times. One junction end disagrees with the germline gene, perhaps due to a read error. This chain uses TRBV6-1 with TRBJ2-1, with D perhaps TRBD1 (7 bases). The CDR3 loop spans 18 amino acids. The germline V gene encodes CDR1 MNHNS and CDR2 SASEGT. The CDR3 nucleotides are TGTGCCAGTAGTGTAACCACCCCCAGGGGGTTCGGGAGCGATGAGCAGTTCTTC. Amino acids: CASSVTTPRGFGSDEQFF.

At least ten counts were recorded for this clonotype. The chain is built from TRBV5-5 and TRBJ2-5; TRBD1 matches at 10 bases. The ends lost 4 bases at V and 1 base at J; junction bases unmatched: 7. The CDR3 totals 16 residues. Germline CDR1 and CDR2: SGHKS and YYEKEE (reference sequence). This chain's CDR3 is CASSVGTGVLQETQYF. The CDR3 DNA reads TGTGCCAGCAGCGTTGGGACAGGGGTCCTCCAAGAGACCCAGTACTTC.

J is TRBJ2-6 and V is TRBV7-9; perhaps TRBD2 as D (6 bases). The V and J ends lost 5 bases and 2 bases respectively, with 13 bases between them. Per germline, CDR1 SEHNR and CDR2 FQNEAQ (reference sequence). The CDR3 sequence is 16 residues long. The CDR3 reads CASSPGDFPGANVLTF. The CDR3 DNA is TGTGCCAGCAGCCCCGGGGACTTCCCTGGGGCCAACGTCCTGACTTTC.

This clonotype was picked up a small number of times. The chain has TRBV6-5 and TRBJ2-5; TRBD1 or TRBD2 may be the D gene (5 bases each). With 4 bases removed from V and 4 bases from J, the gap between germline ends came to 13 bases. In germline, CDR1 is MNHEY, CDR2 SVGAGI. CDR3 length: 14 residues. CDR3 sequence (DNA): TGTGCCAGCAGTTCCCTGGGGGAACCAGAGACCCAGTACTTC. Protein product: CASSSLGEPETQYF.

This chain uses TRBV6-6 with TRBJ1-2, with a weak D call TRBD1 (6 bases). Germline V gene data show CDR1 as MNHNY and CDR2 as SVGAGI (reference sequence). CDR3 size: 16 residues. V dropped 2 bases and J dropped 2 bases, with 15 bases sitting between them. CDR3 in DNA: TGTGCCAGCAGTTACAGCACCGGGACACAGAACTATGGCTACACCTTC. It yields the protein CASSYSTGTQNYGYTF.

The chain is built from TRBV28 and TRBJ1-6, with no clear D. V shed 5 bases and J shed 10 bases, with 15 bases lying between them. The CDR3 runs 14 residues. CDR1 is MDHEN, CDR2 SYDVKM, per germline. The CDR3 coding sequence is TGTGCCAGCAGTCCAACCCCTGTCGGATCACCCCTCCACTTT. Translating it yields CASSPTPVGSPLHF. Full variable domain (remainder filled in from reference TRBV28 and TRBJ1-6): DVKVTQSSRYLVKRTGEKVFLECVQDMDHENMFWYRQDPGLGLRLIYFSYDVKMKEKGDIPEGYSVSREKKERFSLILESASTNQTSMYLCASSPTPVGSPLHFGNGTRLTVT.

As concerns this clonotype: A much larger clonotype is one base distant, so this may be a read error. CDR3 amino acids: CAGSPRTVNTEAFF. The DNA of the CDR3 is TGTGCCGGCAGTCCCCGGACGGTGAACACTGAAGCTTTCTTT. The rearrangement uses TRBV12-3 or TRBV12-4 and TRBJ1-1; D is uncertain. The CDR3 is made up of 14 amino acids.

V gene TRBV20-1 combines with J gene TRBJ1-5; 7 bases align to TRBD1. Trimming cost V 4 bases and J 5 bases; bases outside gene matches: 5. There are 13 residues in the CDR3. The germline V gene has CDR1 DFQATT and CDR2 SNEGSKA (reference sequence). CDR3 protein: CSANPGQHQPQHF. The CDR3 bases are TGCAGTGCTAATCCGGGACAGCATCAGCCCCAGCATTTT.

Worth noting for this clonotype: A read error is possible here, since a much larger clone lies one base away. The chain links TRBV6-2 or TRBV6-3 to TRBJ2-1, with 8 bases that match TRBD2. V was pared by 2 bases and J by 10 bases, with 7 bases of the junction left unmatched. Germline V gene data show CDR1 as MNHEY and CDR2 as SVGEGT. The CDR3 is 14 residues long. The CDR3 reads CASSYVAGGGEQFF. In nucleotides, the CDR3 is TGTGCCAGCAGTTACGTGGCGGGAGGCGGGGAGCAGTTCTTC.

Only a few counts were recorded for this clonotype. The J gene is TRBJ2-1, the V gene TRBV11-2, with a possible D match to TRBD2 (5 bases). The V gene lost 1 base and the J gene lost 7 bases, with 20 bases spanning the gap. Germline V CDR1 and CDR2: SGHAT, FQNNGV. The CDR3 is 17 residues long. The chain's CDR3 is CASSLGDYWAGRNEQFF. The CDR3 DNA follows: TGTGCCAGCAGCTTAGGAGACTACTGGGCCGGTAGGAATGAGCAGTTCTTC.

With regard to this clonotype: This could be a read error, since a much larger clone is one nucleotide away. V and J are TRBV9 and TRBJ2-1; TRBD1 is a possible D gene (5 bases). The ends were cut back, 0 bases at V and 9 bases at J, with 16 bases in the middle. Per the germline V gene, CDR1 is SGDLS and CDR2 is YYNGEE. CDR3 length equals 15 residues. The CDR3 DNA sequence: TGTGCCAGCAGCGTAGGGACACCCCTGAAGCTTGAGCAGTTCTTC. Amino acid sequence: CASSVGTPLKLEQFF. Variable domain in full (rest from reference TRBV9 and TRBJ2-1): DSGVTQTPKHLITATGQRVTLRCSPRSGDLSVYWYQQSLDQGLQFLIQYYNGEERAKGNILERFSAQQFPDLHSELNLSSLELGDSALYFCASSVGTPLKLEQFFGPGTRLTVL.

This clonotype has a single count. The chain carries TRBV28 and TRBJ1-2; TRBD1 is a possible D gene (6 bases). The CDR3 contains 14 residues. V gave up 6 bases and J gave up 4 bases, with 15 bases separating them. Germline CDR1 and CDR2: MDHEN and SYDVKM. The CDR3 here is CASRGTGQFYGYTF. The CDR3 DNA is TGTGCCAGCAGGGGAACCGGACAGTTCTATGGCTACACCTTC.

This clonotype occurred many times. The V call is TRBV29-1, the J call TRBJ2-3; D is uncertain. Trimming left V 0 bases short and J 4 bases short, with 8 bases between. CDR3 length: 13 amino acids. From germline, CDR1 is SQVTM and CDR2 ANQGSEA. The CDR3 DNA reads TGCAGCGTTGAAGAGGGTTTGGCAGATACGCAGTATTTT. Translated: CSVEEGLADTQYF.

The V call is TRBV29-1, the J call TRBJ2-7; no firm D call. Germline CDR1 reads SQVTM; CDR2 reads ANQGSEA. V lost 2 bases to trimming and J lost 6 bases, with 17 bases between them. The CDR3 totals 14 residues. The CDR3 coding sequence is TGCAGCGTTGAATCAGTATTTGGGCTCTCCGAGCAGTACTTC. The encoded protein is CSVESVFGLSEQYF.

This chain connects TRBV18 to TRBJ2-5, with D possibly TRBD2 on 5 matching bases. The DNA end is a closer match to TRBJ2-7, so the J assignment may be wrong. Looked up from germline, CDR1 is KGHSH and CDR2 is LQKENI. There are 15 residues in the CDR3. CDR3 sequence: CASSPSFVRGSEQYF. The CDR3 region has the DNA TGTGCCAGCTCACCCTCATTCGTGAGAGGGTCCGAGCAGTACTTC.

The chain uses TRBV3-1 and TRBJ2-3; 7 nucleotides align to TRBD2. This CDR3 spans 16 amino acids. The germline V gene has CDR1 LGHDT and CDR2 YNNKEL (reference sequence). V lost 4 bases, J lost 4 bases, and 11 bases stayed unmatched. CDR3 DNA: TGTGCCAGCAGCCTGCAACCCGGGGGGATGTCAGATACGCAGTATTTT. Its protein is CASSLQPGGMSDTQYF.

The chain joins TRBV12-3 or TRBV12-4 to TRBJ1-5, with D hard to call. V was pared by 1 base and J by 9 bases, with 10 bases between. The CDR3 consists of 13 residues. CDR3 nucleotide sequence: TGTGCCAGCAGTTTAGTCCTGGATGGGCCCCAGCATTTT. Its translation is CASSLVLDGPQHF.

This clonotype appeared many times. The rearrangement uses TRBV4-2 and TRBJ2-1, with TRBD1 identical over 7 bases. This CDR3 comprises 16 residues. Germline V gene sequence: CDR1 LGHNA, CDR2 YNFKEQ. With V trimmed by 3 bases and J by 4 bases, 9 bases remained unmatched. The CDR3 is CASSQETGQLYNEQFF. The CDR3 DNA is TGTGCCAGCAGCCAGGAGACGGGACAGCTTTACAATGAGCAGTTCTTC.

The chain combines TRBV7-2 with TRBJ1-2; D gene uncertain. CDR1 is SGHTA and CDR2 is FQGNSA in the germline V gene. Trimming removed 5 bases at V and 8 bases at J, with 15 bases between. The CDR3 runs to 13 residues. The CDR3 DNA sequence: TGTGCCAGCAGCGTGGAGAGGGCAGCGGGCTACACCTTC. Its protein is CASSVERAAGYTF.

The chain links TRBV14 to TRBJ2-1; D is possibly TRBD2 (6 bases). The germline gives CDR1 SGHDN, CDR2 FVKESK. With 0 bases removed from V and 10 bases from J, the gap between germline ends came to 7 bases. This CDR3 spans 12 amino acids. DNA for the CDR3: TGTGCCAGCAGCCAAGACCGGGGGGAGCAGTTCTTC. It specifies CASSQDRGEQFF.

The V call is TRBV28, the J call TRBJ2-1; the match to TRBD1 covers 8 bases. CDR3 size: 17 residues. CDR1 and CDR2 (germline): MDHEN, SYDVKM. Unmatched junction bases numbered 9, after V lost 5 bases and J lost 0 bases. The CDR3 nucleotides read TGTGCCAGCAGTGGGAGACAGGGGCGGAGCTCCTACAATGAGCAGTTCTTC. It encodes CASSGRQGRSSYNEQFF.

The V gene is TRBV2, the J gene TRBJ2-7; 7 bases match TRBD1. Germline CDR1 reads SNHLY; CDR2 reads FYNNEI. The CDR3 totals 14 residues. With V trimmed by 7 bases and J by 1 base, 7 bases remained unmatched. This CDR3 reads CASIQGQLSYEQYF. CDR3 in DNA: TGTGCCAGCATTCAGGGACAGTTGTCCTACGAGCAGTACTTC.

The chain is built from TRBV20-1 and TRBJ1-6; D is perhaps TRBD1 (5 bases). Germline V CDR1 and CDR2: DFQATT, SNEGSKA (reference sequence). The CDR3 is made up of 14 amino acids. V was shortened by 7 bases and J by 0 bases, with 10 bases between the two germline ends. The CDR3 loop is CSVGRSSYNSPLHF. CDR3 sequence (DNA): TGCAGTGTGGGGCGAAGCTCCTATAATTCACCCCTCCACTTT.

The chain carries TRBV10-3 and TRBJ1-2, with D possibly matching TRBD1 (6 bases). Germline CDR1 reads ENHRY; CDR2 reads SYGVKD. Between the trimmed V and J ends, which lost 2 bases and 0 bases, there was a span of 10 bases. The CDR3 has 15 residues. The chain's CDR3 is CAISEDTGTNYGYTF. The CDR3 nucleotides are TGTGCCATCAGTGAGGATACAGGGACTAACTATGGCTACACCTTC.

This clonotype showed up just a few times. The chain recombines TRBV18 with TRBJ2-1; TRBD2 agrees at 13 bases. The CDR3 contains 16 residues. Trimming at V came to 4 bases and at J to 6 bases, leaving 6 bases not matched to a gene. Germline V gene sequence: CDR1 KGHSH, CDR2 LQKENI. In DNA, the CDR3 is TGTGCCAGCTCACTAGGACTAGCGGGAGCCTCCAATGAGCAGTTCTTC. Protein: CASSLGLAGASNEQFF.

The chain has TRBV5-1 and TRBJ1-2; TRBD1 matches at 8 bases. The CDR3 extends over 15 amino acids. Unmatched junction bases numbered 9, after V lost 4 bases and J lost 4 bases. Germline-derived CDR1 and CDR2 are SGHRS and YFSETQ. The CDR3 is CASSENGQGAYGYTF. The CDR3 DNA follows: TGCGCCAGCAGCGAAAATGGACAGGGTGCCTATGGCTACACCTTC.

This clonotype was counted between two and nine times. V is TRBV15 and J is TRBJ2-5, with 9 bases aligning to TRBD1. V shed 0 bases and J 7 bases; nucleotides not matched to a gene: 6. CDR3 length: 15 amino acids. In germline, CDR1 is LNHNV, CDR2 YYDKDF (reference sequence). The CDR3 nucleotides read TGTGCCACCAGCAGAGATCCGACAGGGGGGGGGACCCAGTACTTC. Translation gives CATSRDPTGGGTQYF. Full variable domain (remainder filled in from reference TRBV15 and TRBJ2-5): DAMVIQNPRYQVTQFGKPVTLSCSQTLNHNVMYWYQQKSSQAPKLLFHYYDKDFNNEADTPDNFQSRRPNTSFCFLDIRSPGLGDTAMYLCATSRDPTGGGTQYFGPGTRLLVL.

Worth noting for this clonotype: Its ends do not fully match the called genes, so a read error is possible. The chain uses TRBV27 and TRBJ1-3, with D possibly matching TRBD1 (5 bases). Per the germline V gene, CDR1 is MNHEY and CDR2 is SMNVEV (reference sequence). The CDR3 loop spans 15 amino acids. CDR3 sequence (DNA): TGTGCCAGCAGTCTATCGATCCGGTGGGGGGAACCCATATATTTT. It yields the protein CASSLSIRWGEPIYF.

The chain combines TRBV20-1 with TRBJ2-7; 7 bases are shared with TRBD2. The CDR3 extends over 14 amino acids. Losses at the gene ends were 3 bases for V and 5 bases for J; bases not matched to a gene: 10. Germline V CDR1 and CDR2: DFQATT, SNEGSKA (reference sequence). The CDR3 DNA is TGCAGTGCTAGGTTTGGCGGGAGTCTCGACGAGCAGTACTTC. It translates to CSARFGGSLDEQYF.

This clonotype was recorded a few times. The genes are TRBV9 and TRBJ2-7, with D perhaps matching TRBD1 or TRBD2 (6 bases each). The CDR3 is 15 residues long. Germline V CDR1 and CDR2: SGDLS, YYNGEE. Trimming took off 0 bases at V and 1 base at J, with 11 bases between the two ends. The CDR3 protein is CASSVGGAASYEQYF. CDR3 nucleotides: TGTGCCAGCAGCGTAGGGGGGGCCGCGTCCTACGAGCAGTACTTC.

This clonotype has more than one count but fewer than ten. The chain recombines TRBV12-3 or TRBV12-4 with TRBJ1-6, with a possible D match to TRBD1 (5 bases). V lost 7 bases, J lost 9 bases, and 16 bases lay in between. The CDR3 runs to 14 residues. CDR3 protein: CASTPAGNGSPLHF. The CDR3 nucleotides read TGTGCCAGCACCCCTGCAGGGAACGGTTCACCCCTCCACTTT.

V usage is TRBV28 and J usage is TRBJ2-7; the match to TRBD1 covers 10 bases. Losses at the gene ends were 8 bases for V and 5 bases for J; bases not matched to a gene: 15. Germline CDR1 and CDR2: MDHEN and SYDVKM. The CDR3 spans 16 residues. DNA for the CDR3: TGTGCCAGCTTGTTTTTTAGTGGACAGGGGGTCCACGAGCAGTACTTC. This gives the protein CASLFFSGQGVHEQYF.